This TCR beta chain was recovered during a study of T cell repertoires in cytomegalovirus infection. Whole-study context: Public signatures in TCR beta pointed to CMV infection and matching HLA type.

Germline V gene sequence: CDR1 SGHTA, CDR2 FQGTGA. The CDR3 totals 14 residues. TCRdb fed the reads into MiXCR, producing one record per CDR3 protein. The table records about 740,000 distinct CDR3 sequences, under 40% of them present only once. Of note for this clonotype: Its antigen remains unknown. The junction does not match germline at one end; this may be a read error.

Study findings and constraints: HLA-C-restricted CMV-specific TCR beta clonotypes prevailed in the ex vivo response. CMV carriers with the relevant HLA were identified by cumulative public TCR beta family frequency.

This clonotype was obtained from a human donor in good health (CMV status not recorded). Some clones in this sample may be carry-over from other donors' samples. The material sequenced was PBMCs. The chain uses TRBV7-3 and TRBJ2-7; tentative D call: TRBD1 (6 bases). The CDR3 loop is CSSSFDQGIYEQYF. DNA of the CDR3: TGTTCCAGCAGCTTTGATCAGGGGATCTACGAGCAGTACTTC.